These 22 T cell receptor beta chains share one sample of origin, sequenced in a study of OX40 agonist ivuxolimab in advanced cancers. Libraries were built with the immunoSEQ multiplex PCR assay. What TCRdb holds here is the immuneACCESS table cut down to in-frame rearrangements. Part of the clones is not present; checked against another copy, under half of the missing clones reflect an unresolved V gene, and the others are unexplained. This sample lists 70,000 or so clones; 80% to 95% were detected once. The ten top clones hold roughly 0.55% of the sample. Material: CD4+ or CD8+ T cells sorted from blood, obtained in a trial of the OX40 agonist ivuxolimab. All receptors derive from an adult with an advanced solid tumor such as melanoma, head and neck, liver or kidney cancer.

This clone was seen once. The chain combines TRBV6-1 with TRBJ2-1, with 7 bases identical to TRBD1. Germline V gene data show CDR1 as MNHNS and CDR2 as SASEGT. V lost 8 bases to trimming and J lost 14 bases; unmatched junction nucleotides: 15. This CDR3 has 13 residues. This CDR3 is CASSSGGRVGKFF. CDR3 DNA: TGTGCCAGCTCGTCAGGGGGTCGAGTTGGTAAGTTCTTC.

The chain combines TRBV5-4 with TRBJ1-2; D is unclear. CDR1 is SGHNT and CDR2 is YYREEE in the germline V gene (reference sequence). Trimming took 0 bases from V and 6 from J, leaving 12 bases between them. There are 14 residues in the CDR3. The CDR3 bases are TGTGCCAGCAGCTTGGCCGGCCGCAGTAATGGCTACACCTTC. It codes for CASSLAGRSNGYTF.

The chain couples TRBV2 to TRBJ1-2; no definite D call. CDR3 size: 13 residues. V was trimmed by 7 bases and J by 1 base, leaving 10 bases between them. Germline CDR1 and CDR2: SNHLY and FYNNEI. The CDR3 DNA reads TGTGCCAGCAATCCCTCGGGTAACTATGGCTACACCTTC. Its translation is CASNPSGNYGYTF.

The CDR3 region has the DNA TGTGCCTGGAGTGTACGGGGTCAGGGTGGGAGAGGCAATCAGCCCCAGCATTTT. This translates into CAWSVRGQGGRGNQPQHF. The J gene is TRBJ1-5, the V gene TRBV30, with D perhaps matching TRBD1 (5 bases). With 0 bases removed from V and 2 bases from J, the gap between germline ends came to 20 bases. The CDR3 is 18 amino acids. The V gene's germline CDR1 is GTSNPN and CDR2 SVGIG (reference sequence).

The rearrangement links TRBV7-3 to TRBJ2-5; 13 nucleotides agree with TRBD2. The CDR3 contains 17 residues. Germline V CDR1 and CDR2: SGHTA, FQGTGA. V was clipped by 5 bases and J by 1 base; unmatched bases: 7. CDR3: CASSPRTSGRFQETQYF. In DNA, the CDR3 is TGTGCCAGCAGCCCTCGGACTAGCGGGAGATTCCAAGAGACCCAGTACTTC.

The rearrangement links TRBV5-1 to TRBJ1-1; the D gene is possibly TRBD1 (5 bases). The CDR3 length is 15 residues. The germline CDR1 and CDR2 sequences are SGHRS and YFSETQ. Trimming shortened V by 1 base and J by 6 bases, and 16 bases separated the two germline ends. The CDR3 DNA reads as TGCGCCAGCAGCTTGATAACCGGGACGCCTCCTGAAGCTTTCTTT. Translation: CASSLITGTPPEAFF.

This clone was counted once. This chain connects TRBV15 to TRBJ2-7, with 12 bases identical to TRBD1. V lost 8 bases to trimming and J lost 7 bases; unmatched junction nucleotides: 9. Germline V gene sequence: CDR1 LNHNV, CDR2 YYDKDF (reference sequence). The CDR3 is 14 residues long. CDR3 DNA: TGTGCCACCTCTAAGGGGACAGGGGGCAGGGAGCAGTACTTC. This encodes CATSKGTGGREQYF.

There are a few counts of this clone. The chain is built from TRBV6-5 and TRBJ2-2; TRBD1 aligns across 7 bases. V lost 5 bases to trimming and J lost 9 bases; unmatched junction nucleotides: 12. The germline CDR1 and CDR2 sequences are MNHEY and SVGAGI. The CDR3 loop spans 15 amino acids. This CDR3 reads CASSRPGQRGRELFF. CDR3 coding DNA: TGTGCCAGCAGTCGACCGGGACAGCGCGGCAGGGAGCTGTTTTTT.

V gene TRBV7-6 combines with J gene TRBJ2-3; possible D gene TRBD2, 6 bases. Between the trimmed V and J ends, which lost 4 bases and 5 bases, there was a span of 25 bases. CDR1 and CDR2 (germline): SGHVS, FNYEAQ. This CDR3 contains 18 residues. This chain's CDR3 is CASSSRPPFSSEQDTQYF. The CDR3, as DNA: TGTGCCAGCAGCTCGAGGCCCCCCTTTTCTAGCGAGCAAGATACGCAGTATTTT.

The rearrangement links TRBV18 to TRBJ2-5; the D gene is possibly TRBD2 (6 bases). Per germline, CDR1 KGHSH and CDR2 LQKENI. CDR3 length equals 13 residues. Trimming removed 9 bases at V and 5 bases at J, with 16 bases between. The chain's CDR3 is CASSLGSRETQYF. The CDR3 DNA reads as TGTGCCAGTTCCCTCGGGAGTAGGGAGACCCAGTACTTC. Full variable domain (outside the CDR3, taken from reference TRBV18 and TRBJ2-5): NAGVMQNPRHLVRRRGQEARLRCSPMKGHSHVYWYRQLPEEGLKFMVYLQKENIIDESGMPKERFSAEFPKEGPSILRIQQVVRGDSAAYFCASSLGSRETQYFGPGTRLLVL.

A few counts support this clone. V is TRBV19 and J is TRBJ2-5, with 11 bases matching TRBD1. The CDR3 loop spans 14 amino acids. V dropped 9 bases and J dropped 4; count of bases not matched to a gene: 7. The germline gives CDR1 LNHDA, CDR2 SQIVND (reference sequence). CDR3 region: CASRDRGFGETQYF. The DNA of the CDR3 is TGTGCCAGCCGGGACAGGGGGTTTGGAGAGACCCAGTACTTC.

This rearrangement joins TRBV27 to TRBJ2-4, with unresolved D. Trimming took off 6 bases at V and 6 bases at J, with 12 bases between the two ends. In germline, CDR1 is MNHEY, CDR2 SMNVEV (reference sequence). There are 13 residues in the CDR3. CDR3 nucleotides: TGTGCCAGCAGAAAAATAGGAAGAAACATTCAGTACTTC. Protein: CASRKIGRNIQYF.

The chain carries TRBV30 and TRBJ2-7; 7 nucleotides match TRBD2. Germline V gene lookup returns CDR1 GTSNPN and CDR2 SVGIG (reference sequence). The CDR3 consists of 14 residues. V trimming: 3 bases; J trimming: 0 bases; junction bases outside the gene matches: 5. The CDR3 region has the DNA TGTGCCTGGAGAGAGGGAGGGTACTCCTACGAGCAGTACTTC. Amino acids: CAWREGGYSYEQYF.

The chain combines TRBV20-1 with TRBJ1-1, with no clear D. The length of the CDR3 is 11 residues. The V end was cut by 7 bases, the J end by 3 bases, with 9 bases between. Germline V CDR1 and CDR2: DFQATT, SNEGSKA (reference sequence). The CDR3 region has the DNA TGCAGTGGGGAAGCGGACACTGAAGCTTTCTTT. This gives the protein CSGEADTEAFF.

The chain carries TRBV5-1 and TRBJ1-1; 8 positions match TRBD1. Germline lookup yields CDR1 SGHRS and CDR2 YFSETQ. J gave up 1 base and V 4 bases, and 6 bases lay outside the gene matches. The length of the CDR3 is 15 residues. This chain's CDR3 is CASSPWDRPNTEAFF. The CDR3 nucleotides read TGCGCCAGCAGCCCTTGGGACAGGCCGAACACTGAAGCTTTCTTT.

The chain is built from TRBV27 and TRBJ2-3, with D unresolved. The CDR3 runs 14 residues. V shed 3 bases and J shed 8 bases, with 15 bases lying between them. Germline V gene sequence: CDR1 MNHEY, CDR2 SMNVEV (reference sequence). CDR3 sequence reads: CASSFGSRHGTQYF. The CDR3 DNA follows: TGTGCCAGCAGTTTCGGCAGCCGGCATGGTACGCAGTATTTT.

This clone was seen only a few times. The rearrangement links TRBV10-3 to TRBJ1-3; D is uncertain. The germline V gene encodes CDR1 ENHRY and CDR2 SYGVKD. The CDR3 length is 12 residues. Trimming shortened V by 7 bases and J by 5 bases, and 9 bases separated the two germline ends. The DNA for the CDR3 is TGTGCCATCACCGGGGATAGAAACACCATATATTTT. It encodes CAITGDRNTIYF.

The genes are TRBV7-2 and TRBJ2-1; 10 bases agree with TRBD2. The CDR3 sequence is 18 residues long. V trimming: 3 bases; J trimming: 0 bases; junction bases outside the gene matches: 8. Germline CDR1 and CDR2: SGHTA and FQGNSA. The CDR3 region is CASSFWLAGASSYNEQFF. The CDR3 nucleotides read TGTGCCAGCAGCTTTTGGCTAGCGGGGGCCAGCTCCTACAATGAGCAGTTCTTC.

The chain uses TRBV7-2 and TRBJ1-5, with D possibly being TRBD1 (5 bases). This CDR3 comprises 16 residues. Trimming took 1 base from V and 9 from J, leaving 19 bases between them. Germline CDR1 SGHTA, CDR2 FQGNSA. Here the CDR3 DNA reads TGTGCCAGCAGCTTAGAAATTTCCAGGGAGAGTCCGCCCCAGCATTTT. Amino acids: CASSLEISRESPPQHF.

The chain recombines TRBV7-2 with TRBJ2-1; D is uncertain. V was clipped by 1 base and J by 6 bases, with 10 bases between them. CDR1 and CDR2 from the germline V gene are SGHTA and FQGNSA. CDR3 length: 14 amino acids. In DNA form, the CDR3 reads TGTGCCAGCAGCTTAGTGTCTACGATCAATGAGCAGTTCTTC. Translating gives CASSLVSTINEQFF.

V gene TRBV30 combines with J gene TRBJ2-2; TRBD2 matches at 7 bases. V gave up 0 bases and J gave up 7 bases; unmatched junction bases: 5. Germline V CDR1 and CDR2: GTSNPN, SVGIG (reference sequence). The length of the CDR3 is 14 residues. The CDR3 coding sequence is TGTGCCTGGAGTGTAGATAGCGGGCTCGGGGAGCTGTTTTTT. This sequence encodes CAWSVDSGLGELFF.

This chain joins TRBV6-6 and TRBJ2-7, with unresolved D. Trimming left V 2 bases short and J 2 bases short, with 10 bases between. The CDR3 is 14 amino acids. Germline V gene data show CDR1 as MNHNY and CDR2 as SVGAGI (reference sequence). The CDR3: CASSYNENPYEQYF. In DNA form, the CDR3 reads TGTGCCAGCAGTTACAATGAAAATCCCTACGAGCAGTACTTC.